The 10 T cell receptor beta chains presented below share a single source sample, sequenced in a study of cytomegalovirus exposure and HLA in healthy donors. Primers included in the PCR were 60 Vbeta and 13 Jbeta primers. The assay was immunoSEQ multiplex PCR, and TCRdb's table has in-frame clones only and misses some. Found here are under 130,000 clones, 74% of them singletons; the top ten hold roughly 2.5%. The specimen sequenced was PBMCs. Receptors were obtained from a man aged 45-60 years in good health and CMV-seropositive.

CDR3 protein: CASASLWGGLWTDTQYF. The CDR3 bases are TGTGCTAGTGCTTCCTTGTGGGGGGGGCTATGGACAGATACGCAGTATTTT. V and J are TRBV12-5 and TRBJ2-3; possibly TRBD2 for D (7 bases). This CDR3 is 17 amino acids long. Germline assignment: CDR1 LGHNT and CDR2 FRNRAP. Trimming removed 7 bases from V and 3 bases from J, with 23 bases in between.

This clone was seen only a few times. This chain joins TRBV25-1 and TRBJ2-5; no clear D gene. Looked up from germline, CDR1 is MGHDK and CDR2 is SYGVNS. CDR3 length: 15 residues. V lost 3 bases to trimming and J lost 5 bases, with 16 bases between them. The CDR3 nucleotides read TGTGCCAGCAGTGACTCTGTTCCGCCCGAGGAGACCCAGTACTTC. Residues: CASSDSVPPEETQYF.

This chain connects TRBV7-2 to TRBJ2-7, with 7 bases aligning to TRBD2. Germline loops: CDR1 SGHTA, CDR2 FQGNSA. Unmatched junction bases numbered 9, after V lost 4 bases and J lost 0 bases. The CDR3 has 16 amino acids. The CDR3 here is CASSWGGSGYSYEQYF. The CDR3 DNA reads TGTGCCAGCAGCTGGGGGGGTAGCGGGTACTCCTACGAGCAGTACTTC.

The chain recombines TRBV19 with TRBJ2-1; the D gene is possibly TRBD1 (5 bases). The CDR3 has 14 residues. The germline gives CDR1 LNHDA, CDR2 SQIVND (reference sequence). Trimming shortened V by 4 bases and J by 6 bases, and 13 bases separated the two germline ends. The DNA of the CDR3 is TGTGCCAGTAGTACCTCCAGGGTAGGCAATGAGCAGTTCTTC. The encoded protein is CASSTSRVGNEQFF.

The CDR3 reads CASSLVSGRDEQFF. As DNA, the CDR3 is TGTGCCAGCAGCTTAGTCTCCGGGAGGGATGAGCAGTTCTTC. The chain combines TRBV11-3 with TRBJ2-1; 8 nucleotides align to TRBD2. The trim removed 1 base at V and 8 bases at J, leaving 4 bases unmatched. The CDR3 has 14 amino acids. The germline V gene encodes CDR1 SGHNT and CDR2 YENEEA.

The chain joins TRBV18 to TRBJ2-1; D is undetermined. Per germline, CDR1 KGHSH and CDR2 LQKENI. V was pared by 6 bases and J by 4 bases, with 16 bases between. This CDR3 spans 15 amino acids. In nucleotides, the CDR3 is TGTGCCAGCTCGCCCAAGGCAGCGATGTACAATGAGCAGTTCTTC. Its translation: CASSPKAAMYNEQFF.

V usage is TRBV5-1 and J usage is TRBJ2-5; 15 bases are shared with TRBD2. CDR1 SGHRS and CDR2 YFSETQ come from the germline V gene. The V gene end was trimmed by 2 bases and the J gene end by 5 bases; junction bases not matched to a gene: 1. The CDR3 runs 15 residues. CDR3 in amino acids: CASSFGLAGGETQYF. In DNA, the CDR3 is TGCGCCAGCAGCTTTGGACTAGCGGGAGGGGAGACCCAGTACTTC.

J is TRBJ2-3 and V is TRBV27; TRBD1 is a possible D gene (6 bases). The CDR3 is made up of 16 amino acids. The germline V and J ends were trimmed by 6 bases and 1 base, with 17 bases remaining between them. The germline V gene encodes CDR1 MNHEY and CDR2 SMNVEV (reference sequence). The CDR3 is CASRRKGGSGTDTQYF. The CDR3, as DNA: TGTGCCAGCAGACGCAAAGGGGGTTCGGGCACAGATACGCAGTATTTT.

This clone came up a few times. The gene calls are TRBV9 and TRBJ2-7; D unclear. Germline V CDR1 and CDR2: SGDLS, YYNGEE. The V end was cut by 0 bases, the J end by 2 bases, with 12 bases between. The length of the CDR3 is 15 residues. DNA for the CDR3: TGTGCCAGCAGCGTAGCTGGGCAGCCGACCTACGAGCAGTACTTC. It yields the protein CASSVAGQPTYEQYF.

This clone has a handful of counts. In DNA, the CDR3 is TGTGCCAGCAGCCAACGCGACAGGGGCAACGAAAAACTGTTTTTT. Protein: CASSQRDRGNEKLFF. This rearrangement joins TRBV4-2 to TRBJ1-4; TRBD1 aligns across 8 bases. V was pared by 2 bases and J by 8 bases, with 7 bases of the junction left unmatched. The CDR3 is made up of 15 amino acids. Germline CDR1 LGHNA, CDR2 YNFKEQ.